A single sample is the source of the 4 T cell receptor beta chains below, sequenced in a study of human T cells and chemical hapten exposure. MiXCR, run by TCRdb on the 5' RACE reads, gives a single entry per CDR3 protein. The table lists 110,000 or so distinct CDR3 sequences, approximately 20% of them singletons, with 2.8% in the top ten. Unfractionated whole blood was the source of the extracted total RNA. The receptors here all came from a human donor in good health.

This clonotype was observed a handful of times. CDR3 sequence: CASSRQGIWNQPQHF. The CDR3 DNA follows: TGTGCCAGCAGTCGACAGGGGATATGGAATCAGCCCCAGCATTTT. The J gene is TRBJ1-5, the V gene TRBV6-5, with TRBD1 identical over 8 bases. This CDR3 contains 15 residues. J was trimmed by 4 bases and V by 5 bases; bases with no gene match: 7. CDR1 is MNHEY and CDR2 is SVGAGI in the germline V gene.

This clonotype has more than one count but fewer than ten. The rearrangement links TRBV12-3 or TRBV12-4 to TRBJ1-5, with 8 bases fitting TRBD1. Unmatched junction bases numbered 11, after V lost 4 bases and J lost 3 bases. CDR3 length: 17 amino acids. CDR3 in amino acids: CASSWDRPTTFNQPQHF. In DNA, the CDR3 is TGTGCCAGCAGTTGGGACAGGCCCACCACTTTCAATCAGCCCCAGCATTTT.

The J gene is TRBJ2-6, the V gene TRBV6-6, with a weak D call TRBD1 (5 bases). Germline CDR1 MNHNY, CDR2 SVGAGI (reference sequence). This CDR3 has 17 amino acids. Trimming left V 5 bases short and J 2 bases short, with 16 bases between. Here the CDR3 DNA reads TGTGCCAGCAGTCCCGCACAGGTTATAGCTGGGGCCAACGTCCTGACTTTC. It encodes CASSPAQVIAGANVLTF.

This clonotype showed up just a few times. The CDR3 sequence: CASSRDGPYEQYF. The CDR3 DNA sequence: TGTGCCAGCAGTCGGGACGGCCCGTACGAGCAGTACTTC. V and J are TRBV12-3 or TRBV12-4 and TRBJ2-7; D possibly matches TRBD1 or TRBD2 (5 bases each). This CDR3 spans 13 amino acids. V was trimmed by 5 bases and J by 4 bases, leaving 12 bases between them.